These T cell receptor beta chains were read from a single sample in a study of beta chain features in type 1 diabetes. Using immunoSEQ multiplex PCR, the repertoire was profiled, and TCRdb retains in-frame clones only, with some absent. The sample yields approximately 150,000 clones, approximately 9.1% seen once. Sequencing used central memory CD4+ T cells from blood. These receptors all stem from a woman under 30 in good health. Both conserved end residues are part of each CDR3. Fields, in order: clone size, D gene, V gene, J gene, CDR3 protein, CDR3 DNA. A D gene is named only where the DNA matches it firmly. For some rows the clone size is stated as once, few or many, or as a class when expanded; others skip it.

>NA|TRBD1|TRBV4-3|TRBJ1-1
CASGRQGDTEAFF
TGCGCCAGCGGACGACAGGGTGACACTGAAGCTTTCTTT
>many|TRBD2|TRBV2|TRBJ2-1
CASSEAPSGNYNEQFF
TGTGCCAGCAGTGAAGCTCCCAGCGGGAACTACAATGAGCAGTTCTTC
>few|TRBD1|TRBV11-2|TRBJ1-2
CASSFGQGLYGYTF
TGTGCCAGCAGCTTTGGACAGGGCCTCTATGGCTACACCTTC
>few|TRBD2|TRBV5-6|TRBJ2-1
CASSFGTSGYNEQFF
TGTGCCAGCAGCTTCGGGACTAGCGGTTACAATGAGCAGTTCTTC
>NA|NA|TRBV2|TRBJ1-5
CASSGFEAAKDF
TGTGCCAGCAGTGGTTTTGAGGCTGCGAAGGATTTT
>many|TRBD1|TRBV5-4|TRBJ1-4
CASSRTSTGTDNEKLFF
TGTGCCAGCAGCCGTACATCAACCGGGACAGATAATGAAAAACTGTTTTTT
>NA|TRBD2|TRBV11-3|TRBJ2-1
CARGSGQFF
TGTGCCCGCGGGAGCGGACAGTTCTTC
>many|NA|TRBV10-3|TRBJ2-5
CAISVGSGETQYF
TGTGCCATCAGTGTAGGCAGCGGAGAGACCCAGTACTTC
>few|TRBD2|TRBV2|TRBJ2-3
CASSEGGSPDTQYF
TGTGCCAGCAGTGAAGGCGGGAGTCCAGATACGCAGTATTTT
>few|NA|TRBV7-2|TRBJ1-4
CASSLDTSTNEKLFF
TGTGCCAGCAGCTTAGACACCTCAACTAATGAAAAACTGTTTTTT
>NA|NA|TRBV10-3|TRBJ2-5
CAISEIRGRETQYF
TGTGCCATCAGTGAAATCCGGGGAAGAGAGACCCAGTACTTC
>NA|NA|TRBV15|TRBJ2-1
CATTPRGSYNEQFF
TGTGCCACCACCCCCCGCGGGTCCTACAATGAGCAGTTCTTC
>few|NA|TRBV7-2|TRBJ2-3
CASSPGLVTDTQYF
TGTGCCAGCAGCCCCGGACTCGTCACAGATACGCAGTATTTT
>few|NA|TRBV11-3|TRBJ2-2
CASSLRGAGAGELFF
TGTGCCAGCAGCTTACGTGGAGCGGGCGCCGGGGAGCTGTTTTTT
>NA|TRBD1|TRBV30|TRBJ1-4
CAWDRGTNEKLFF
TGTGCCTGGGACAGGGGAACTAATGAAAAACTGTTTTTT
>NA|NA|TRBV30|TRBJ1-3
CAWTRGGNTIYF
TGTGCCTGGACCCGGGGTGGAAACACCATATATTTT
>few|NA|TRBV2|TRBJ2-5
CASSDQFGTQYF
TGTGCCAGCAGTGATCAGTTTGGGACCCAGTACTTC
>NA|NA|TRBV12-5|TRBJ1-1
CASGPFTEAFF
TGTGCTAGTGGCCCGTTTACTGAAGCTTTCTTT
>NA|NA|TRBV6-5|TRBJ1-2
CASSYSTRVDGYTF
TGTGCCAGCAGTTACTCGACCAGGGTGGATGGCTACACCTTC
>few|NA|TRBV5-1|TRBJ1-1
CASSLGSGPTEAFF
TGCGCCAGCAGCTTGGGGTCAGGCCCCACTGAAGCTTTCTTT
>NA|NA|TRBV5-4|TRBJ2-2
CASSLQGGAGELFF
TGTGCCAGCAGCTTACAGGGGGGGGCCGGGGAGCTGTTTTTT
>few|NA|TRBV5-1|TRBJ1-1
CASSSLQGGRNTEAFF
TGCGCCAGCAGCTCCCTCCAGGGCGGTCGGAACACTGAAGCTTTCTTT